Included here is one T cell receptor beta chain sequence, with context. There are 17 residues in the CDR3. Trimming shortened V by 3 bases and J by 1 base, and 13 bases separated the two germline ends. Germline-derived CDR1 and CDR2 are KGHSH and LQKENI. Per the authors' pipeline: For nucleated cells, counts were estimated from reference gene primer amplification. Clones were sequenced by immunoSEQ multiplex PCR, and TCRdb holds only the in-frame ones, with some missing. That table furnishes V, J and clone size, whereas the DNA furnished D and trimming. The sample lists more than 50,000 clones; roughly nine tenths were seen once. The data originate from a study of blood T cell repertoires in COVID-19. On the study more broadly: Whether acute or convalescent, the COVID-19 samples came from the United States, Italy and Spain. PBMCs, B-cell-depleted T cells, or T cells were the source of the cDNA or gDNA that made up the material.

The rearrangement joins TRBV18 to TRBJ2-6, with D unclear. The specimen sequenced was peripheral blood. This TCR was sampled from a man in his 60s with active COVID-19. CDR3 loop: CASSPMTERSGANVLTF. As DNA, the CDR3 is TGTGCCAGCTCACCTATGACCGAGAGGTCTGGGGCCAACGTCCTGACTTTC.